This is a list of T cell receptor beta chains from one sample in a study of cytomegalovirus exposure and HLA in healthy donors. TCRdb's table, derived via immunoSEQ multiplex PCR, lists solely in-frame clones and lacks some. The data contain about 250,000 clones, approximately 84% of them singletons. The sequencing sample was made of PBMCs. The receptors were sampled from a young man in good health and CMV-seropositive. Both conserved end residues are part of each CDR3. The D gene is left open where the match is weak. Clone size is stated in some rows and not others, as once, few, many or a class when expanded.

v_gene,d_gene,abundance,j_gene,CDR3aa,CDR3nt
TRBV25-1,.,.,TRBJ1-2,CASSETPWQGGSGYTF,TGTGCCAGCAGTGAAACCCCTTGGCAGGGCGGTTCTGGCTACACCTTC
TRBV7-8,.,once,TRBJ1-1,CASSLAGGRTEAFF,TGTGCCAGCAGCTTAGCGGGGGGAAGGACTGAAGCTTTCTTT
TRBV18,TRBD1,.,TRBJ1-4,CASSQDRGSSEKLFF,TGTGCCAGCTCTCAAGACAGGGGATCCAGTGAAAAACTGTTTTTT
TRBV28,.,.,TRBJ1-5,CASSSGRATSSNQPQHF,TGTGCCAGCAGTTCAGGGAGAGCCACCTCAAGCAATCAGCCCCAGCATTTT
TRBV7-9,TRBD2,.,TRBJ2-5,CASIGTAGGETQYF,TGTGCCAGCATTGGCACGGCGGGAGGAGAGACCCAGTACTTC
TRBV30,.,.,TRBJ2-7,CAWGQGPYEQYF,TGTGCCTGGGGGCAGGGGCCCTACGAGCAGTACTTC
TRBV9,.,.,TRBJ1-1,CASSRRRDTEAFF,TGTGCCAGCAGCCGCCGGAGGGACACTGAAGCTTTCTTT
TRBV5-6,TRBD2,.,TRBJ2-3,CASSLGTSGSGDTQYF,TGTGCCAGCAGCTTAGGGACTAGCGGGAGTGGAGATACGCAGTATTTT
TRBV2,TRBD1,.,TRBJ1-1,CASSPTGGLAEAFF,TGTGCCAGCAGTCCGACAGGGGGGCTCGCTGAAGCTTTCTTT
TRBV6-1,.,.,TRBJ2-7,CASTASQIYEQYF,TGTGCCAGCACGGCTAGTCAGATCTACGAGCAGTACTTC
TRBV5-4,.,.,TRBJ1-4,CASSLGGWTNEKLFF,TGTGCCAGCAGCTTGGGAGGGTGGACTAATGAAAAACTGTTTTTT
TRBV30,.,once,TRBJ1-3,CAWTGAGNTIYF,TGTGCCTGGACCGGGGCTGGAAACACCATATATTTT
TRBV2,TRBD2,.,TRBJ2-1,CASIRLAGVYNEQFF,TGTGCCAGCATTCGACTAGCGGGAGTTTACAATGAGCAGTTCTTC
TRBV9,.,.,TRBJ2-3,CASSAARKPGGYTDTQYF,TGTGCCAGCAGCGCGGCACGTAAGCCCGGAGGTTACACAGATACGCAGTATTTT
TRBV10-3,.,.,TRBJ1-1,CAISELFGMNTEAFF,TGTGCCATCAGTGAGCTTTTCGGAATGAACACTGAAGCTTTCTTT
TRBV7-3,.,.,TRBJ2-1,CASSLLSGTAYNEQFF,TGTGCCAGCAGCTTATTGTCGGGGACGGCCTACAATGAGCAGTTCTTC
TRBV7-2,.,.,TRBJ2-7,CASSLGQSSYEQYF,TGTGCCAGCAGCTTAGGTCAGAGTTCCTACGAGCAGTACTTC
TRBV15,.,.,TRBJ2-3,CATSRDRGGTDTQYF,TGTGCCACCAGCAGAGATCGGGGAGGAACAGATACGCAGTATTTT
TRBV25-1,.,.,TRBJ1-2,CASSGPGAINYGYTF,TGTGCCAGCAGTGGCCCAGGGGCAATTAACTATGGCTACACCTTC